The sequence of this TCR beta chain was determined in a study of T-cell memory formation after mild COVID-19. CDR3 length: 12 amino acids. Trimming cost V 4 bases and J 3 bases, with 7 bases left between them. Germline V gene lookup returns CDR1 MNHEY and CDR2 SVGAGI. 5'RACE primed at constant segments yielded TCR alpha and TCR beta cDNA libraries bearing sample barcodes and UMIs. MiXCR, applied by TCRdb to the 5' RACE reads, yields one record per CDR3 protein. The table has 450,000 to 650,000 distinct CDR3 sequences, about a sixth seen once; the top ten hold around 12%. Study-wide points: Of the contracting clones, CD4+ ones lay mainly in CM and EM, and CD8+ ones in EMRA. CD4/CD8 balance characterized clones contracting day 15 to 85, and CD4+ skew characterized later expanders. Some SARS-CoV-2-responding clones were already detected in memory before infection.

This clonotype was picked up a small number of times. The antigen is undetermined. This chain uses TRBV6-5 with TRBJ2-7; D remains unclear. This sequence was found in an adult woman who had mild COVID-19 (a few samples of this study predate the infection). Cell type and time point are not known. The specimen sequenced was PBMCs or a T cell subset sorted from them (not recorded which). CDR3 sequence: CASSSPGYEQYF. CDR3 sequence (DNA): TGTGCCAGCAGTTCGCCCGGCTACGAGCAGTACTTC.